These 28 T cell receptor beta chains share one sample of origin, sequenced in a study of Graves' ophthalmopathy and Graves' hyperthyroidism. Using RNA transcripts, the TCR beta CDR3 regions were amplified. The library came from an HTBI-primed first-round RT-PCR and a second-round multiplex PCR. TCRdb fed the multiplex PCR reads into MiXCR, producing one record per CDR3 protein. The sample contains hundreds of thousands of distinct CDR3 sequences, 20% to 25% of which appear only once. The sample consisted of peripheral blood. The receptors shown here come from a woman aged 18-29 years with stable Graves' hyperthyroidism. Some clones in this sample may be carry-over from other donors' samples.

In its sample, this clonotype was seen many times. This sequence joins TRBV5-1 and TRBJ2-7; D call uncertain. This CDR3 region has 14 residues. Germline values: CDR1 SGHRS, CDR2 YFSETQ. Trimming removed 0 bases from V and 7 bases from J, with 14 bases in between. CDR3 region: CASSLDDPAKEQYF. CDR3 in DNA: TGCGCCAGCAGCTTGGACGACCCGGCTAAAGAGCAGTACTTC. Full variable domain (outside the CDR3, taken from reference TRBV5-1 and TRBJ2-7): KAGVTQTPRYLIKTRGQQVTLSCSPISGHRSVSWYQQTPGQGLQFLFEYFSETQRNKGNFPGRFSGRQFSNSRSEMNVSTLELGDSALYLCASSLDDPAKEQYFGPGTRLTVT.

This chain uses TRBV28 with TRBJ2-7, with 8 bases identical to TRBD2. The CDR3 totals 13 residues. Trimming at V came to 5 bases and at J to 6 bases, leaving 6 bases not matched to a gene. The germline V gene encodes CDR1 MDHEN and CDR2 SYDVKM. CDR3 loop: CASSPGGIGEQYF. CDR3 bases: TGTGCCAGCAGTCCGGGAGGGATCGGCGAGCAGTACTTC.

At least ten counts were recorded for this clonotype. This rearrangement joins TRBV6-1 to TRBJ1-1; weak D call: TRBD1 (6 bases). The germline CDR1 and CDR2 sequences are MNHNS and SASEGT. The CDR3 consists of 16 residues. The germline V and J ends were trimmed by 6 bases and 3 bases, with 20 bases remaining between them. CDR3 bases: TGTGCCAGCAGCCCCGGGGGGGGCTCCGGGTACACTGAAGCTTTCTTT. This encodes CASSPGGGSGYTEAFF.

The chain has TRBV6-5 and TRBJ1-2; D uncertain. The V gene's germline CDR1 is MNHEY and CDR2 SVGAGI. V gave up 5 bases and J gave up 1 base, with 11 bases separating them. This CDR3 contains 14 residues. The CDR3 DNA is TGTGCCAGCAGTCTACCCGACGGTAACTATGGCTACACCTTC. Translating it yields CASSLPDGNYGYTF.

This clonotype was observed a few times. One end of the junction does not line up with germline, which may come from a read error. The chain has TRBV28 and TRBJ2-4; 7 nucleotides agree with TRBD2. CDR3 length: 15 amino acids. The germline V gene encodes CDR1 MDHEN and CDR2 SYDVKM. The CDR3 reads CASSPPLGAGNIRYF. The CDR3 DNA follows: TGTGCCAGCAGTCCCCCCCTAGGAGCGGGAAACATTCGGTACTTC.

This clonotype was recorded a few times. This chain joins TRBV7-8 and TRBJ1-5; TRBD1 aligns across 8 bases. The CDR3 runs to 18 residues. Trimming cost V 3 bases and J 2 bases; bases outside gene matches: 12. Germline-derived CDR1 and CDR2 are SGHVS and FQNEAQ. The DNA of the CDR3 is TGTGCCAGCAGCTTCGTGACAGGGGCCGTCCGGGGCAATCAGCCCCAGCATTTT. Its translation is CASSFVTGAVRGNQPQHF.

V and J are TRBV5-6 and TRBJ2-2; TRBD1 might be the D (5 bases). Germline V gene data show CDR1 as SGHDT and CDR2 as YYEEEE. The CDR3 is 15 residues long. The V end lost 1 base, the J end lost 4 bases, and 11 bases lay between the germline ends. The CDR3 region has the DNA TGTGCCAGCAGCTTGATTCAGGGCCCCACCGGGGAGCTGTTTTTT. It encodes CASSLIQGPTGELFF.

V and J are TRBV30 and TRBJ1-6; maybe TRBD1 (6 bases). V lost 2 bases, J lost 3 bases, and 14 bases lay in between. Germline lookup yields CDR1 GTSNPN and CDR2 SVGIG (reference sequence). The CDR3 is 16 amino acids. The CDR3 coding sequence is TGTGCCTGGAGTCTACAGGGAAAGGGCTATAATTCACCCCTCCACTTT. It encodes CAWSLQGKGYNSPLHF.

The table lists this clonotype with many counts. The CDR3 coding sequence is TGTGCCAGCATAGAATGGTCGTCTGGAAACACCATATATTTT. Translated: CASIEWSSGNTIYF. The chain has TRBV6-1 and TRBJ1-3; D unresolved. CDR1 and CDR2 (germline): MNHNS, SASEGT. The CDR3 has 14 amino acids. The V gene lost 7 bases and the J gene lost 1 base, with 11 bases spanning the gap.

This clonotype was seen many times. CDR3 in DNA: TGTGCCAGCAGTTCCCTAGGGACAGGTTTTAACTATGGCTACACCTTC. It yields the protein CASSSLGTGFNYGYTF. The gene calls are TRBV27 and TRBJ1-2, with 8 nucleotides matching TRBD1. CDR3 size: 16 residues. Germline loops: CDR1 MNHEY, CDR2 SMNVEV (reference sequence). Unmatched junction bases numbered 8, after V lost 4 bases and J lost 1 base.

This clonotype was detected many times. The rearrangement joins TRBV6-1 to TRBJ2-4; no firm D call. Trimming removed 7 bases at V and 0 bases at J, with 13 bases between. The CDR3 is 15 residues long. The V gene's germline CDR1 is MNHNS and CDR2 SASEGT. CDR3 protein: CASIEGSLAKNIQYF. In nucleotides, the CDR3 is TGTGCCAGCATAGAAGGCAGCCTAGCCAAAAACATTCAGTACTTC.

This clonotype was found many times. The V call is TRBV7-2, the J call TRBJ1-2; the D is unclear. V was cut by 5 bases and J by 5 bases, with 12 bases left in between. This CDR3 region has 13 residues. Germline loops: CDR1 SGHTA, CDR2 FQGNSA. CDR3 nucleotides: TGTGCCAGCAGCCTAAATCAAGCTTATGGCTACACCTTC. Residues: CASSLNQAYGYTF.

This clonotype was seen only a few times. The chain links TRBV12-3 or TRBV12-4 to TRBJ2-2; 9 bases fit TRBD1. V was clipped by 6 bases and J by 1 base; unmatched bases: 6. The CDR3 runs to 16 residues. The CDR3 region is CASSLDRGGNTGELFF. Written as DNA, the CDR3 is TGTGCCAGCAGCCTTGACAGGGGGGGGAACACCGGGGAGCTGTTTTTT.

The CDR3 nucleotides are TGTGCCAGCAGCCAATGGGGGTCTTCAGGGGGTCAGAATCAGCCCCAGCATTTT. It codes for CASSQWGSSGGQNQPQHF. V is TRBV16 and J is TRBJ1-5; 7 bases align to TRBD1. This CDR3 spans 18 amino acids. V shed 1 base and J 4 bases; nucleotides not matched to a gene: 13. Germline V gives CDR1 KGHSY, CDR2 FQNENV.

This clonotype was detected many times. The rearrangement uses TRBV7-9 and TRBJ1-1; D gene unclear. The germline V and J ends were trimmed by 2 bases and 1 base, with 5 bases remaining between them. CDR1 and CDR2 from the germline V gene are SEHNR and FQNEAQ (reference sequence). The CDR3 totals 13 residues. The CDR3 protein is CASSLYKNTEAFF. Here the CDR3 DNA reads TGTGCCAGCAGCTTATACAAGAACACTGAAGCTTTCTTT.

This clonotype appeared many times. V usage is TRBV28 and J usage is TRBJ2-5; the match to TRBD2 covers 10 bases. The length of the CDR3 is 15 residues. Germline V lookup: CDR1 MDHEN, CDR2 SYDVKM. Trimming at V came to 1 base and at J to 5 bases, leaving 4 bases not matched to a gene. The CDR3 DNA follows: TGTGCCAGCAGTTTATCTAGCGGGAGTTTGGAGACCCAGTACTTC. As protein: CASSLSSGSLETQYF.

The sample holds a few counts of this clonotype. V gene TRBV5-1 combines with J gene TRBJ2-5; D is unresolved. Germline CDR1 SGHRS, CDR2 YFSETQ. The CDR3 has 14 amino acids. V was clipped by 0 bases and J by 1 base, with 7 bases between them. CDR3 amino acids: CASSLAFGQETQYF. CDR3 bases: TGCGCCAGCAGCTTGGCCTTTGGCCAAGAGACCCAGTACTTC.

This clonotype was recorded at least ten times. This chain connects TRBV6-2 or TRBV6-3 to TRBJ1-1, with 9 bases that match TRBD1. The germline V gene encodes CDR1 MNHEY and CDR2 SVGEGT. The CDR3 extends over 18 amino acids. With 6 bases clipped from V and 1 base from J, the junction kept 15 bases outside the gene matches. The CDR3 here is CASRQDRGEWVSNTEAFF. The CDR3 DNA reads TGTGCCAGCAGACAGGACAGGGGAGAATGGGTTTCGAACACTGAAGCTTTCTTT.

This clonotype was detected ten times or more. The chain has TRBV29-1 and TRBJ1-1; TRBD1 matches 7 bases. Germline CDR1 SQVTM, CDR2 ANQGSEA. The CDR3 sequence is 13 residues long. J lost 3 bases, V lost 4 bases, and 5 bases had no gene match. The CDR3 nucleotides read TGCAGCGTTGTTCACAGGGGTTACACTGAAGCTTTCTTT. It is translated as CSVVHRGYTEAFF.

This clonotype was observed many times. Just one base apart from a much larger clone, this may be a read error. V is TRBV6-5 and J is TRBJ1-6, with 7 bases lining up with TRBD1. Germline values: CDR1 MNHEY, CDR2 SVGAGI. This CDR3 spans 14 amino acids. The CDR3 sequence: CASSNQGGISHLHF. The CDR3 nucleotides read TGTGCCAGCAGTAACCAGGGGGGGATTTCACACCTCCACTTT.

J is TRBJ1-2 and V is TRBV24-1; the D is unclear. Looked up from germline, CDR1 is KGHDR and CDR2 is SFDVKD. The CDR3 consists of 11 residues. V lost 4 bases to trimming and J lost 5 bases, with 4 bases between them. Here the CDR3 reads CATSDLYGYTF. The CDR3 nucleotides read TGTGCCACCAGTGACCTGTATGGCTACACCTTC.

This clonotype occurred many times. V is TRBV19 and J is TRBJ1-5, with 7 bases identical to TRBD1. The V gene end was trimmed by 1 base and the J gene end by 6 bases; junction bases not matched to a gene: 6. Germline lookup yields CDR1 LNHDA and CDR2 SQIVND (reference sequence). This CDR3 contains 15 residues. The CDR3 sequence: CASSIGTGVGQPQHF. In nucleotides, the CDR3 is TGTGCCAGTAGTATAGGCACAGGGGTAGGTCAGCCCCAGCATTTT.

This sequence joins TRBV12-3 or TRBV12-4 and TRBJ2-4; the D gene is possibly TRBD1 (5 bases). The CDR3 length is 14 residues. The V gene lost 3 bases and the J gene lost 7 bases, with 13 bases spanning the gap. This CDR3 reads CASSLFQGNNIQYF. DNA of the CDR3: TGTGCCAGCAGTTTGTTTCAGGGCAACAACATTCAGTACTTC.

This rearrangement joins TRBV12-3 or TRBV12-4 to TRBJ2-5, with 10 bases fitting TRBD1. The CDR3 loop spans 14 amino acids. V shed 4 bases and J 5 bases; nucleotides not matched to a gene: 4. Here the CDR3 reads CASSWTGGKETQYF. The CDR3, as DNA: TGTGCCAGCAGTTGGACAGGGGGTAAGGAGACCCAGTACTTC.

Ten or more counts support this clonotype. The chain is built from TRBV4-1 and TRBJ2-5, with D unclear. Deletions cut 4 bases from V and 1 base from J, with 7 bases between. Germline V gives CDR1 MGHRA, CDR2 YSYEKL. The CDR3 is made up of 13 amino acids. DNA of the CDR3: TGCGCCAGCAGCCCTTCAGGCCAAGAGACCCAGTACTTC. Its translation: CASSPSGQETQYF.

This clonotype was counted ten times or more. The chain links TRBV12-3 or TRBV12-4 to TRBJ2-5; D is uncertain. The CDR3 is 13 amino acids. V lost 3 bases and J 4 bases, leaving 9 bases between the germline ends. CDR3 DNA sequence: TGTGCCAGCAGTTTTGCCGTTTTAGAGACCCAGTACTTC. It yields the protein CASSFAVLETQYF.

The rearrangement links TRBV4-1 to TRBJ1-5; D not resolved. From germline, CDR1 is MGHRA and CDR2 YSYEKL. The CDR3 length is 15 residues. The ends were cut back, 4 bases at V and 1 base at J, with 11 bases in the middle. In nucleotides, the CDR3 is TGCGCCAGCAGCCTTCATACACAGAGCAATCAGCCCCAGCATTTT. Its protein product is CASSLHTQSNQPQHF.

At least ten counts were recorded for this clonotype. The chain carries TRBV6-1 and TRBJ1-1, with 9 bases matching TRBD1. The CDR3 runs 16 residues. V trimming: 4 bases; J trimming: 1 base; junction bases outside the gene matches: 7. The germline CDR1 and CDR2 sequences are MNHNS and SASEGT. CDR3 amino acids: CASSARGQGGNTEAFF. The DNA of the CDR3 is TGTGCCAGCAGTGCCCGGGGACAGGGTGGGAACACTGAAGCTTTCTTT.